A single sample is the source of the 28 T cell receptor beta chains below, sequenced in a study of CD8+ T cells in alopecia areata. Extracted RNA was reverse transcribed, and the resulting cDNA served as sequencing template. Assay used: immunoSEQ multiplex PCR; TCRdb lists only in-frame clones, some missing. The sample has about 140,000 clones, roughly 86% seen once; the top ten hold 13%. Sample treatment: oral pan-JAK inhibitor, 5-10 mg twice daily. The sample was CD8+ T cells sorted from blood, taken at week 4, from a patient treated with tofacitinib. Receptor source: a human donor with alopecia areata.

The sample holds a few counts of this clone. The V gene is TRBV9, the J gene TRBJ2-7; D not resolved. The CDR3 extends over 17 amino acids. CDR1 and CDR2 from the germline V gene are SGDLS and YYNGEE. V dropped 4 bases and J dropped 1 base, with 21 bases sitting between them. This chain's CDR3 is CASSKGLLASPSYEQYF. The CDR3 DNA sequence: TGTGCCAGCAGCAAGGGATTACTGGCATCACCATCCTACGAGCAGTACTTC.

The chain uses TRBV29-1 and TRBJ1-1; D is ambiguous. Trimming removed 4 bases from V and 1 base from J, with 10 bases in between. This CDR3 region has 13 residues. CDR1 is SQVTM and CDR2 is ANQGSEA in the germline V gene. The CDR3 DNA reads as TGCAGCGTTGTAGGAGGCAAGAACACTGAAGCTTTCTTT. It specifies CSVVGGKNTEAFF.

The chain uses TRBV7-9 and TRBJ2-7; 9 positions match TRBD1. The V gene's germline CDR1 is SEHNR and CDR2 FQNEAQ (reference sequence). The CDR3 consists of 16 residues. Germline trimming cut 1 base from V and 5 bases from J; bases unmatched to any gene: 9. The CDR3 protein is CASSLVGTGNTNEQYF. The CDR3 DNA is TGTGCCAGCAGCTTAGTCGGGACAGGGAATACCAACGAGCAGTACTTC.

The chain employs TRBV9 and TRBJ2-7; 9 bases agree with TRBD1. Germline values: CDR1 SGDLS, CDR2 YYNGEE. The CDR3 consists of 13 residues. Losses at the gene ends were 3 bases for V and 6 bases for J; bases not matched to a gene: 4. The CDR3 nucleotides read TGTGCCAGCAGCGCAGGGGACAGGGCCGAGCAGTACTTC. Protein: CASSAGDRAEQYF.

This clone has only a few counts. This rearrangement joins TRBV5-4 to TRBJ2-7; 7 nucleotides line up with TRBD1. The CDR3 has 14 amino acids. In germline, CDR1 is SGHNT, CDR2 YYREEE (reference sequence). The junction had 2 bases not matched to a gene; V was cut back by 0 bases and J by 2 bases. The CDR3 reads CASSLGQGPYEQYF. The CDR3 DNA reads TGTGCCAGCAGCTTGGGACAGGGCCCCTACGAGCAGTACTTC.

This chain links TRBV28 with TRBJ2-7, with 7 bases aligning to TRBD2. Germline values: CDR1 MDHEN, CDR2 SYDVKM. The CDR3 has 13 residues. The V gene end was trimmed by 1 base and the J gene end by 5 bases; junction bases not matched to a gene: 2. Written as DNA, the CDR3 is TGTGCCAGCAGTTTATATGGGGGGGACGAGCAGTACTTC. Translation: CASSLYGGDEQYF. Supplemented by reference TRBV28 and TRBJ2-7, the full variable domain reads DVKVTQSSRYLVKRTGEKVFLECVQDMDHENMFWYRQDPGLGLRLIYFSYDVKMKEKGDIPEGYSVSREKKERFSLILESASTNQTSMYLCASSLYGGDEQYFGPGTRLTVT.

The gene calls are TRBV7-9 and TRBJ2-7, with D possibly matching TRBD2 (5 bases). V gave up 1 base and J gave up 4 bases, with 11 bases separating them. Germline values: CDR1 SEHNR, CDR2 FQNEAQ (reference sequence). The CDR3 contains 14 residues. The CDR3 protein is CASSLVVSAYEQYF. The DNA for the CDR3 is TGTGCCAGCAGCTTAGTGGTTAGCGCTTACGAGCAGTACTTC.

The chain combines TRBV6-5 with TRBJ2-2; D not certain. Germline V gene lookup returns CDR1 MNHEY and CDR2 SVGAGI. Trimming took 4 bases from V and 6 from J, leaving 6 bases between them. The CDR3 has 12 amino acids. Here the CDR3 DNA reads TGTGCCAGCAGTTTAGCCCCCGGGGAGCTGTTTTTT. The encoded protein is CASSLAPGELFF.

The J gene is TRBJ2-4, the V gene TRBV6-5; TRBD1 is a possible D gene (6 bases). Germline-derived CDR1 and CDR2 are MNHEY and SVGAGI. The CDR3 sequence is 15 residues long. The V and J ends lost 4 bases and 8 bases respectively, with 18 bases between them. CDR3 loop: CASSSLAQGRDIQYF. The CDR3 DNA reads as TGTGCCAGCAGTTCCCTGGCACAGGGAAGGGACATTCAGTACTTC.

V is TRBV5-1 and J is TRBJ2-3; D remains ambiguous. V was trimmed by 6 bases and J by 1 base, leaving 12 bases between them. The germline V gene has CDR1 SGHRS and CDR2 YFSETQ. This CDR3 has 14 amino acids. The CDR3 spells CASMSPPRTDTQYF. The CDR3, as DNA: TGCGCCAGCATGTCACCCCCCCGCACAGATACGCAGTATTTT.

The V call is TRBV29-1, the J call TRBJ1-2; no clear D. Germline V gene sequence: CDR1 SQVTM, CDR2 ANQGSEA. The CDR3 runs 14 residues. Trimming stripped 3 bases from V and 3 bases from J, with 14 bases between. The CDR3 region has the DNA TGCAGCGTTGATATGCCCCTGAGCGACTATGGCTACACCTTC. Translated, it gives CSVDMPLSDYGYTF.

The chain recombines TRBV7-9 with TRBJ2-7, with 9 bases fitting TRBD1. CDR3 length equals 15 residues. V lost 5 bases and J lost 6; bases outside the gene matches: 11. The germline CDR1 and CDR2 sequences are SEHNR and FQNEAQ (reference sequence). This chain's CDR3 is CASSGSGTGLGEQYF. CDR3 DNA: TGTGCCAGCAGCGGATCCGGGACAGGGTTAGGCGAGCAGTACTTC.

V and J are TRBV5-4 and TRBJ2-7; 7 bases map to TRBD1. Per the germline V gene, CDR1 is SGHNT and CDR2 is YYREEE (reference sequence). V was pared by 3 bases and J by 3 bases, with 6 bases of the junction left unmatched. This CDR3 contains 14 residues. DNA for the CDR3: TGTGCCAGCAGCTCGGGACAGAGCTTCTACGAGCAGTACTTC. This gives the protein CASSSGQSFYEQYF.

This chain uses TRBV10-2 with TRBJ2-5; 8 bases fit TRBD1. CDR1 WSHSY and CDR2 SAAADI come from the germline V gene. V was pared by 7 bases and J by 0 bases, with 4 bases of the junction left unmatched. The CDR3 contains 14 residues. The DNA of the CDR3 is TGCGCCAGCACCATGGACAGGGACCAAGAGACCCAGTACTTC. Its protein product is CASTMDRDQETQYF.

The rearrangement joins TRBV29-1 to TRBJ1-1; 7 bases align to TRBD1. Looked up from germline, CDR1 is SQVTM and CDR2 is ANQGSEA. This CDR3 has 12 residues. With 6 bases clipped from V and 6 bases from J, the junction kept 7 bases outside the gene matches. CDR3: CSVAQGGAEAFF. CDR3 bases: TGCAGCGTGGCCCAGGGGGGGGCTGAAGCTTTCTTT.

The chain recombines TRBV30 with TRBJ2-3; TRBD1 aligns across 7 bases. The germline V gene encodes CDR1 GTSNPN and CDR2 SVGIG (reference sequence). This CDR3 region has 14 residues. The V segment lost 0 bases and the J segment 2 bases; nucleotides outside the gene matches: 2. CDR3 residues: CAWSVTGITDTQYF. CDR3 sequence (DNA): TGTGCCTGGAGTGTGACAGGGATCACAGATACGCAGTATTTT. The variable domain in full, completed from reference TRBV30 and TRBJ2-3, reads SQTIHQWPATLVQPVGSPLSLECTVEGTSNPNLYWYRQAAGRGLQLLFYSVGIGQISSEVPQNLSASRPQDRQFILSSKKLLLSDSGFYLCAWSVTGITDTQYFGPGTRLTVL.

The V call is TRBV2, the J call TRBJ2-7; D is undetermined. The CDR3 spans 12 residues. The V gene's germline CDR1 is SNHLY and CDR2 FYNNEI. V lost 1 base to trimming and J lost 3 bases, with 4 bases between them. DNA of the CDR3: TGTGCCAGCAGTGAAGGCAACTACGAGCAGTACTTC. Protein: CASSEGNYEQYF.

This chain connects TRBV29-1 to TRBJ1-2; D is perhaps TRBD1 (5 bases). Germline assignment: CDR1 SQVTM and CDR2 ANQGSEA. V was clipped by 8 bases and J by 6 bases, with 13 bases between them. This CDR3 spans 11 amino acids. The CDR3 region is CSLEDRNGYTF. In DNA form, the CDR3 reads TGCAGCCTCGAAGACAGAAATGGCTACACCTTC.

The gene calls are TRBV6-1 and TRBJ1-1; no firm D call. CDR3 length equals 17 residues. Deletions cut 1 base from V and 0 bases from J, with 15 bases between. Germline CDR1 reads MNHNS; CDR2 reads SASEGT. The CDR3 loop is CASSEDLVAELNTEAFF. CDR3 DNA: TGTGCCAGCAGTGAAGATCTTGTGGCGGAATTGAACACTGAAGCTTTCTTT.

This chain joins TRBV29-1 and TRBJ2-7; D not resolved. This CDR3 contains 11 residues. The V end lost 3 bases, the J end lost 0 bases, and 3 bases lay between the germline ends. From germline, CDR1 is SQVTM and CDR2 ANQGSEA. The DNA of the CDR3 is TGCAGCGTTGACAGCTCCTACGAGCAGTACTTC. It encodes CSVDSSYEQYF.

Only one count was recorded for this clone. At one end, the junction sequence differs from germline, possibly due to a read error. The V gene is TRBV7-7, the J gene TRBJ2-5, with TRBD1 matching 8 bases. The CDR3 extends over 15 amino acids. CDR1 and CDR2 from the germline V gene are SSHAT and FNYEAQ (reference sequence). CDR3 nucleotide sequence: TGTGCTAGCAGCCAGGACAGGGCTCCCCAAGAGACCCAGTACTTC. The encoded protein is CASSQDRAPQETQYF. Complete variable domain (other parts from reference TRBV7-7 and TRBJ2-5): GAGVSQSPRYKVTKRGQDVTLRCDPISSHATLYWYQQALGQGPEFLTYFNYEAQPDKSGLPSDRFSAERPEGSISTLTIQRTEQRDSAMYRCASSQDRAPQETQYFGPGTRLLVL.

This clone has a single count. The rearrangement links TRBV29-1 to TRBJ2-7; TRBD1 aligns across 10 bases. The germline gives CDR1 SQVTM, CDR2 ANQGSEA. The CDR3 covers 14 residues. J lost 5 bases, V lost 8 bases, and 12 bases had no gene match. The chain's CDR3 is CSTAPGTGDNEQYF. As DNA, the CDR3 is TGCAGCACCGCCCCCGGGACAGGGGATAACGAGCAGTACTTC.

This chain connects TRBV29-1 to TRBJ1-1; 10 bases match TRBD1. With V trimmed by 6 bases and J by 5 bases, 6 bases remained unmatched. The germline gives CDR1 SQVTM, CDR2 ANQGSEA. The CDR3 runs 13 residues. CDR3 residues: CSVWTGGITEAFF. The CDR3 coding sequence is TGCAGCGTGTGGACAGGGGGAATTACTGAAGCTTTCTTT.

The genes are TRBV4-1 and TRBJ2-1; 10 nucleotides agree with TRBD2. Germline assignment: CDR1 MGHRA and CDR2 YSYEKL. V was clipped by 5 bases and J by 5 bases; unmatched bases: 12. The CDR3 consists of 17 residues. CDR3 DNA: TGCGCCAGCAGCTCGCTTACCGGGACTAGCGTAAACAATGAGCAGTTCTTC. Translation gives CASSSLTGTSVNNEQFF.

The chain joins TRBV2 to TRBJ2-1, with TRBD1 as a possible D gene (6 bases). CDR1 SNHLY and CDR2 FYNNEI come from the germline V gene. Between the trimmed V and J ends, which lost 4 bases and 5 bases, there was a span of 12 bases. The CDR3 loop spans 14 amino acids. The CDR3 nucleotides are TGTGCCAGCAGTGGAGGCAGGGGCGACAATGAGCAGTTCTTC. Translation gives CASSGGRGDNEQFF.

CDR3: CAWSAPTISTGVTGANVLTF. The CDR3 DNA is TGTGCCTGGAGTGCCCCTACCATTTCGACAGGGGTAACTGGGGCCAACGTCCTGACTTTC. This chain joins TRBV30 and TRBJ2-6; 8 bases align to TRBD1. Losses at the gene ends were 1 base for V and 2 bases for J; bases not matched to a gene: 16. CDR3 length: 20 amino acids. Germline V gene data show CDR1 as GTSNPN and CDR2 as SVGIG (reference sequence).

This chain connects TRBV7-8 to TRBJ2-7; TRBD1 matches at 7 bases. V shed 4 bases, J shed 4 bases, and the junction held 10 bases outside the gene matches. CDR3 size: 15 residues. CDR1 SGHVS and CDR2 FQNEAQ come from the germline V gene. CDR3 in DNA: TGTGCCAGCAGCTCAAACCCCGGGACAGCTTACGAGCAGTACTTC. Protein: CASSSNPGTAYEQYF.

The CDR3 bases are TGTGCCAGCAGGGGGGGGCCGAGCACAGATACGCAGTATTTT. Translation: CASRGGPSTDTQYF. The rearrangement joins TRBV7-9 to TRBJ2-3, with D perhaps TRBD2 (7 bases). The V end lost 6 bases, the J end lost 0 bases, and 10 bases lay between the germline ends. The CDR3 is 14 amino acids. Germline CDR1 reads SEHNR; CDR2 reads FQNEAQ (reference sequence).